Listed below are T cell receptor beta chains from one sample, sequenced in a study of T-cell memory formation after mild COVID-19. MiXCR, applied by TCRdb to the 5' RACE reads, yields one record per CDR3 protein. The sample lists about 360,000 distinct CDR3 sequences; roughly 14% were seen once. What was sequenced was PBMCs or a T cell subset sorted from them (not recorded which). All receptors derive from a man aged 18 to 29 who had mild COVID-19 (a few samples of this study predate the infection). Cell type and time point are not known. CDR3s include the opening cysteine and the closing phenylalanine or tryptophan. D genes are given only for firm matches. Clone size is not always given. Where it is, it says once, few, many or a class for expanded clones.

clone_size j_call d_call v_call cdr3_aa cdr3_nt
- TRBJ1-6 - TRBV7-2 CASSFGPGSPLHF TGTGCCAGCAGCTTCGGTCCCGGATCACCCCTCCACTTT
- TRBJ1-3 TRBD1 TRBV18 CASSPPGQGLIGNTIYF TGTGCCAGCTCACCACCGGGACAGGGGCTTATTGGAAACACCATATATTTT
- TRBJ1-3 - TRBV4-2 CASSQEGGPGNTIYF TGTGCCAGCAGCCAAGAGGGGGGGCCTGGAAACACCATATATTTT
- TRBJ2-5 - TRBV10-1 CARRRAEYF TGCGCCAGGCGGAGGGCCGAGTACTTC
few TRBJ1-5 - TRBV3-1 CASSQDGGQGSQPQHF TGTGCCAGCAGCCAAGATGGAGGCCAGGGTAGTCAGCCCCAGCATTTT
- TRBJ1-1 - TRBV5-6 CASTLGRGTEAFF TGTGCCAGCACCTTGGGGCGAGGAACTGAAGCTTTCTTT
few TRBJ2-7 - TRBV5-1 CASTSGDEQYF TGCGCCAGCACCTCAGGGGACGAGCAGTACTTC
- TRBJ2-1 TRBD2 TRBV29-1 CSAGGPANEQFF TGCAGCGCGGGGGGGCCGGCAAATGAGCAGTTCTTC
- TRBJ2-1 TRBD1 TRBV7-2 CASSLGQSTYNEQFF TGTGCCAGCAGCTTGGGACAGTCTACCTACAATGAGCAGTTCTTC
few TRBJ2-1 TRBD2 TRBV10-1 CASSDGLAGGKMFF TGCGCCAGCAGTGATGGACTAGCGGGGGGGAAAATGTTCTTC
few TRBJ2-5 - TRBV12-3/TRBV12-4 CASSRGGNHGPETQYF TGTGCCAGCAGCCGAGGCGGGAACCACGGACCAGAGACCCAGTACTTC
- TRBJ1-5 - TRBV6-1 CASRANPTGGYQPQHF TGTGCCAGCAGGGCAAACCCGACAGGAGGTTATCAGCCCCAGCATTTT
- TRBJ2-7 TRBD1 TRBV4-1 CASSLPGGSSYEQYF TGCGCCAGCAGCCTCCCAGGGGGTAGCTCCTACGAGCAGTACTTC
- TRBJ1-1 - TRBV6-5 CASNPHSDGRNTEAFF TGTGCCAGCAATCCACATTCCGACGGAAGGAACACTGAAGCTTTCTTT
few TRBJ2-5 TRBD2 TRBV7-9 CASSFTSGFQETQYF TGTGCCAGCAGCTTCACTAGCGGGTTCCAAGAGACCCAGTACTTC
few TRBJ1-2 - TRBV6-1 CASSEGALGANYGYTF TGTGCCAGCAGTGAAGGTGCCCTGGGAGCTAACTATGGCTACACCTTC
- TRBJ2-7 - TRBV10-3 CAISESTDLSSYEQYF TGTGCCATCAGTGAGTCAACAGACCTTAGCTCCTACGAGCAGTACTTC
few TRBJ2-3 TRBD2 TRBV19 CASSIFPGGDTQYF TGTGCCAGTAGTATATTCCCGGGGGGAGATACGCAGTATTTT
few TRBJ2-5 - TRBV5-8 CATPRVEYF TGTGCCACCCCACGAGTAGAGTACTTC
few TRBJ1-6 - TRBV5-6 CASSLLGNNSPLHF TGTGCCAGCAGCTTGTTAGGGAATAATTCACCCCTCCACTTT
few TRBJ2-5 - TRBV12-5 CASAGVETQYF TGTGCTAGTGCAGGGGTAGAGACCCAGTACTTC
- TRBJ2-2 - TRBV10-3 CAISRPLAGDAELFF TGTGCCATCAGCCGGCCACTAGCAGGTGATGCGGAGCTGTTTTTT
many TRBJ2-4 - TRBV7-2 CASSFAGENIQYF TGTGCCAGCAGCTTCGCCGGAGAAAACATTCAGTACTTC
- TRBJ2-5 - TRBV5-4 CASSSGPTAEETQYF TGTGCCAGCAGCTCGGGACCTACCGCGGAGGAGACCCAGTACTTC
- TRBJ2-1 - TRBV19 CASSIVAYNEQFF TGTGCCAGTAGTATCGTGGCATACAATGAGCAGTTCTTC
few TRBJ2-5 - TRBV5-6 CASSLVQGAQTQYF TGTGCCAGCAGCTTGGTGCAGGGTGCGCAGACCCAGTACTTC
few TRBJ1-1 - TRBV25-1 CASSELMRGLAFF TGTGCCAGCAGTGAACTCATGCGGGGGTTGGCTTTCTTT
- TRBJ2-3 - TRBV4-1 CASSQDTGDTQYF TGCGCCAGCAGCCAAGATACGGGGGATACGCAGTATTTT
few TRBJ1-1 - TRBV10-3 CAISWTGNTEAFF TGTGCCATCAGCTGGACGGGGAACACTGAAGCTTTCTTT
- TRBJ1-5 - TRBV6-6 CASSSGAHQNQPQHF TGTGCCAGCAGTTCCGGGGCACACCAAAATCAGCCCCAGCATTTT
many TRBJ2-5 - TRBV28 CASSWETQYF TGTGCCAGCAGTTGGGAGACCCAGTACTTC